This passage covers 24 T cell receptor beta chains from one sample sequenced in a study of blood T cell repertoires in COVID-19. The protocol was immunoSEQ multiplex PCR, while the TCRdb copy is restricted to in-frame clones and leaves out a portion. The data hold roughly 290,000 clones, with approximately 85% observed a single time. Sequenced material: PBMCs or T cells enriched from blood (not recorded which). The receptors derive from a woman in her thirties who had recovered from COVID-19.

This clone was detected only a few times. This sequence joins TRBV20-1 and TRBJ1-6; D is possibly TRBD1 (6 bases). Germline CDR1 DFQATT, CDR2 SNEGSKA (reference sequence). V lost 3 bases and J lost 6, with 15 bases in between. The CDR3 extends over 15 amino acids. CDR3 DNA sequence: TGCAGTGCTAGTTATAGCAGCAGGGGTAATTCACCCCTCCACTTT. Translation gives CSASYSSRGNSPLHF.

V and J are TRBV4-1 and TRBJ2-5; TRBD2 matches 9 bases. This CDR3 spans 14 amino acids. J was trimmed by 9 bases and V by 0 bases; bases with no gene match: 5. Germline CDR1 reads MGHRA; CDR2 reads YSYEKL. This CDR3 reads CASSQDPGGRAQYF. The CDR3 bases are TGCGCCAGCAGCCAAGATCCCGGCGGGAGGGCCCAGTACTTC.

There are a few counts of this clone. The rearrangement joins TRBV7-2 to TRBJ1-5; no firm D call. CDR3 size: 12 residues. Per the germline V gene, CDR1 is SGHTA and CDR2 is FQGNSA. The V gene lost 4 bases and the J gene lost 4 bases, with 5 bases spanning the gap. CDR3 nucleotides: TGTGCCAGCAGCTGGAGAAATCAGCCCCAGCATTTT. Amino acid sequence: CASSWRNQPQHF.

The rearrangement links TRBV5-6 to TRBJ2-3, with 8 positions matching TRBD1. V trimming: 0 bases; J trimming: 4 bases; junction bases outside the gene matches: 4. The germline gives CDR1 SGHDT, CDR2 YYEEEE. The CDR3 is 15 amino acids. The CDR3 bases are TGTGCCAGCAGCTTGGGACAGGGGTGGGCAGATACGCAGTATTTT. Its protein product is CASSLGQGWADTQYF. Using reference TRBV5-6 and TRBJ2-3 for the parts outside the CDR3, the full variable domain is DAGVTQSPTHLIKTRGQQVTLRCSPKSGHDTVSWYQQALGQGPQFIFQYYEEEERQRGNFPDRFSGHQFPNYSSELNVNALLLGDSALYLCASSLGQGWADTQYFGPGTRLTVL.

V usage is TRBV10-2 and J usage is TRBJ2-1; 11 bases align to TRBD2. This CDR3 spans 16 amino acids. Germline lookup yields CDR1 WSHSY and CDR2 SAAADI. V dropped 4 bases and J dropped 4; count of bases not matched to a gene: 6. The CDR3 protein is CASSGRLAGPYNEQFF. The CDR3 DNA is TGCGCCAGCAGTGGACGACTAGCGGGGCCTTACAATGAGCAGTTCTTC.

The rearrangement links TRBV21-1 to TRBJ1-1; the listed D gene, TRBD1, was not tested against the DNA. TRBV21-1 constitutes a pseudogene. CDR3 length: 19 residues. The CDR3 reads CAIPLSRPRLDRGGTEAFF. The CDR3 DNA reads TGTGCCATCCCCCTGTCCCGTCCCCGTCTCGACAGGGGCGGAACTGAAGCTTTCTTT.

The rearrangement links TRBV7-8 to TRBJ2-1; possible D gene TRBD2, 7 bases. The ends were cut back, 1 base at V and 7 bases at J, with 14 bases in the middle. CDR1 and CDR2 (germline): SGHVS, FQNEAQ. The CDR3 is made up of 15 amino acids. The CDR3 DNA reads as TGTGCCAGCAGCTTAGAAGGGGGGGCGTGGAATGAGCAGTTCTTC. This encodes CASSLEGGAWNEQFF.

The chain recombines TRBV28 with TRBJ1-1; perhaps TRBD1 as D (5 bases). V was trimmed by 6 bases and J by 1 base, leaving 15 bases between them. Looked up from germline, CDR1 is MDHEN and CDR2 is SYDVKM. The length of the CDR3 is 15 residues. CDR3 bases: TGTGCCAGCAGCCCCACACTGGGGGGGAACACTGAAGCTTTCTTT. Translating gives CASSPTLGGNTEAFF.

CDR3 nucleotides: TGTGCCACCAGTGACCCCGTTACCTACGAGCAGTACTTC. It codes for CATSDPVTYEQYF. The chain combines TRBV24-1 with TRBJ2-7; D is ambiguous. Trimming left V 4 bases short and J 2 bases short, with 8 bases between. The CDR3 extends over 13 amino acids. The V gene's germline CDR1 is KGHDR and CDR2 SFDVKD.

The sample holds one count of this clone. This chain joins TRBV7-2 and TRBJ1-1; possibly TRBD1 for D (6 bases). Trimming took 5 bases from V and 11 from J, leaving 18 bases between them. From germline, CDR1 is SGHTA and CDR2 FQGNSA. The CDR3 has 13 amino acids. As DNA, the CDR3 is TGTGCCAGCAGCCGAGGGGGGGGAACTCCGGCTTTCTTT. This encodes CASSRGGGTPAFF.

This chain joins TRBV6-5 and TRBJ1-2; 8 bases match TRBD1. Germline lookup yields CDR1 MNHEY and CDR2 SVGAGI. The V segment lost 5 bases and the J segment 4 bases; nucleotides outside the gene matches: 6. The CDR3 runs to 14 residues. The CDR3 region is CASSRQGSGYGYTF. The CDR3 nucleotides read TGTGCCAGCAGTCGACAGGGGTCGGGCTATGGCTACACCTTC.

V is TRBV4-1 and J is TRBJ2-1; TRBD2 is a possible D gene (6 bases). Germline loops: CDR1 MGHRA, CDR2 YSYEKL. V was shortened by 0 bases and J by 4 bases, with 16 bases between the two germline ends. There are 17 residues in the CDR3. The CDR3 sequence: CASSQDVGGGAYNEQFF. CDR3 bases: TGCGCCAGCAGCCAAGATGTGGGAGGTGGAGCGTACAATGAGCAGTTCTTC.

The V gene is TRBV28, the J gene TRBJ2-7, with 9 bases fitting TRBD1. The germline CDR1 and CDR2 sequences are MDHEN and SYDVKM. This CDR3 comprises 14 residues. J lost 3 bases, V lost 6 bases, and 6 bases had no gene match. The CDR3 reads CASRPQGAVYEQYF. In DNA, the CDR3 is TGTGCCAGCAGGCCACAGGGGGCAGTCTACGAGCAGTACTTC. The full variable domain, in which reference TRBV28 and TRBJ2-7 provide the parts outside the CDR3, is DVKVTQSSRYLVKRTGEKVFLECVQDMDHENMFWYRQDPGLGLRLIYFSYDVKMKEKGDIPEGYSVSREKKERFSLILESASTNQTSMYLCASRPQGAVYEQYFGPGTRLTVT.

This sequence joins TRBV28 and TRBJ1-6; TRBD1 matches at 9 bases. The CDR3 loop spans 15 amino acids. Germline V gene data show CDR1 as MDHEN and CDR2 as SYDVKM. J lost 10 bases, V lost 3 bases, and 7 bases had no gene match. CDR3 loop: CASSLSGTGSSPLHF. The CDR3 region has the DNA TGTGCCAGCAGTTTGAGTGGGACAGGGTCCTCACCCCTCCACTTT.

This clone appeared once. The chain links TRBV28 to TRBJ1-5; D not certain. V lost 3 bases and J 0 bases, leaving 12 bases between the germline ends. CDR3 length equals 16 residues. Per the germline V gene, CDR1 is MDHEN and CDR2 is SYDVKM. The CDR3 bases are TGTGCCAGCAGTTTTCGTTCACAGTATAGCAATCAGCCCCAGCATTTT. It translates to CASSFRSQYSNQPQHF.

This clone appeared a single time. The V call is TRBV29-1, the J call TRBJ1-1; D may be TRBD1 (5 bases). Trimming removed 6 bases at V and 5 bases at J, with 10 bases between. The CDR3 length is 11 residues. From germline, CDR1 is SQVTM and CDR2 ANQGSEA. Here the CDR3 reads CSVGGVTEAFF. The DNA of the CDR3 is TGCAGCGTGGGGGGGGTAACTGAAGCTTTCTTT.

This clone was recorded once. The genes are TRBV2 and TRBJ1-5, with D possibly TRBD1 on 6 matching bases. Germline V gene lookup returns CDR1 SNHLY and CDR2 FYNNEI. Trimming left V 7 bases short and J 6 bases short, with 16 bases between. The CDR3 has 14 residues. CDR3 DNA: TGTGCCAGCACTCCGTTGGACAGAAGTCAGCCCCAGCATTTT. Translation: CASTPLDRSQPQHF.

The V gene is TRBV5-4, the J gene TRBJ1-1; D gene uncertain. CDR3 length: 14 amino acids. Germline values: CDR1 SGHNT, CDR2 YYREEE (reference sequence). Trimming removed 4 bases at V and 7 bases at J, with 17 bases between. The CDR3 DNA reads TGTGCCAGCAGCCACTGGGCGCCGATGGGTGAAGCTTTCTTT. It is translated as CASSHWAPMGEAFF.

The rearrangement uses TRBV4-2 and TRBJ2-5; 9 positions match TRBD2. The CDR3 is made up of 16 amino acids. Unmatched junction bases numbered 4, after V lost 0 bases and J lost 2 bases. Germline loops: CDR1 LGHNA, CDR2 YNFKEQ. Here the CDR3 reads CASSQELAGYQETQYF. In nucleotides, the CDR3 is TGTGCCAGCAGCCAAGAACTAGCGGGTTATCAAGAGACCCAGTACTTC.

This chain uses TRBV4-2 with TRBJ2-5; no definite D call. The CDR3 runs 15 residues. V was pared by 4 bases and J by 2 bases, with 14 bases between. Germline V gives CDR1 LGHNA, CDR2 YNFKEQ. The CDR3 coding sequence is TGTGCCAGCAGCCGAGCACCCGGTCGGCAAGAGACCCAGTACTTC. Protein: CASSRAPGRQETQYF.

This rearrangement joins TRBV2 to TRBJ2-7, with 8 bases lining up with TRBD1. Unmatched junction bases numbered 4, after V lost 1 base and J lost 5 bases. The length of the CDR3 is 14 residues. The germline V gene has CDR1 SNHLY and CDR2 FYNNEI. CDR3 in DNA: TGTGCCAGCAGTGAAGGGACAGGGTACGACGAGCAGTACTTC. Translation gives CASSEGTGYDEQYF. The entire variable domain, with the rest obtained from reference TRBV2 and TRBJ2-7, is as follows: EPEVTQTPSHQVTQMGQEVILRCVPISNHLYFYWYRQILGQKVEFLVSFYNNEISEKSEIFDDQFSVERPDGSNFTLKIRSTKLEDSAMYFCASSEGTGYDEQYFGPGTRLTVT.

The V gene is TRBV5-4, the J gene TRBJ1-1; D remains ambiguous. V was clipped by 0 bases and J by 7 bases, with 7 bases between them. Germline V gene lookup returns CDR1 SGHNT and CDR2 YYREEE (reference sequence). CDR3 length: 12 residues. CDR3 in amino acids: CASSLGADEAFF. Written as DNA, the CDR3 is TGTGCCAGCAGCTTGGGGGCAGATGAAGCTTTCTTT.

The rearrangement links TRBV5-1 to TRBJ2-5, with 12 positions matching TRBD2. The ends lost 4 bases at V and 5 bases at J; junction bases unmatched: 12. Germline-derived CDR1 and CDR2 are SGHRS and YFSETQ. CDR3 size: 17 residues. This CDR3 reads CASSPGDLAGGLETQYF. The CDR3 nucleotides are TGCGCCAGCAGCCCGGGGGATCTAGCGGGAGGGCTGGAGACCCAGTACTTC.

The chain uses TRBV3-1 (or the pseudogene TRBV3-2) and TRBJ2-7; 12 positions match TRBD1. With V trimmed by 4 bases and J by 4 bases, 2 bases remained unmatched. This CDR3 region has 14 residues. Per the germline V gene, CDR1 is LGHDT and CDR2 is YNNKEL (reference sequence). CDR3 nucleotides: TGTGCCAGCAGCCGGGACAGGGGGCTATACGAGCAGTACTTC. Amino acid sequence: CASSRDRGLYEQYF.